The rows below give T cell receptor beta chains drawn from one sample of a study of Ad26.COV2.S vaccination and SARS-CoV-2 variants. Repertoires were generated with immunoSEQ multiplex PCR, while TCRdb's copy carries only in-frame clones and drops some. The table shows 450,000 to 550,000 clones, with roughly 89% occurring only once. Specimen: peripheral blood, collected in a trial of Ad26.COV2.S vaccine versus placebo. Every receptor here comes from a person aged 18-65 years who received the Ad26.COV2.S COVID-19 vaccine or a placebo. The conserved cysteine and the conserved F or W are not part of the CDR3 here. The order of the fields is D gene, CDR3 length, J gene, V gene, CDR3 protein. D genes are given only for firm matches.

.	12	TRBJ2-3	TRBV11-2	ASSFLTGGDTQY
.	10	TRBJ1-1	TRBV5-1	ASSAGRTEAF
TRBD1	16	TRBJ1-4	TRBV28	ASRPTGTGGEANEKLF
.	14	TRBJ1-4	TRBV6-2/TRBV6-3	ASSRPTGSRNEKLF
TRBD1	13	TRBJ1-4	TRBV7-9	ASSSHRGRGEKLF
.	14	TRBJ1-2	TRBV6-5	ASSYSRIGYNYGYT
.	12	TRBJ1-2	TRBV3-1/TRBV3-2	ASSGRVARGGYT
.	12	TRBJ1-5	TRBV25-1	ASSEGGGNQPQH
.	14	TRBJ2-5	TRBV7-6	ASSLAAGKYQETQY
TRBD2	12	TRBJ2-2	TRBV11-3	ASSPQRETGELF
.	11	TRBJ2-3	TRBV11-1	ASSLVSTDTQY
.	11	TRBJ2-1	TRBV5-1	ASSFPAPNEQF
.	11	TRBJ2-2	TRBV2	ASKGYGTGELF
.	12	TRBJ1-2	TRBV5-1	ASSLYGEGYGYT
TRBD2	13	TRBJ2-1	TRBV6-5	ASIHGLDSYNEQF
.	14	TRBJ2-3	TRBV18	ASSPLGAGGTDTQY
TRBD1	13	TRBJ2-2	TRBV13	ASSPGQGRAGELF
TRBD1	16	TRBJ1-6	TRBV5-1	ASSRGSDRAVYNSPLH
TRBD2	13	TRBJ2-4	TRBV10-3	AIARLAGVQNIQY
.	11	TRBJ1-3	TRBV28	ASSLWVSDTIY
.	13	TRBJ1-5	TRBV27	ASSSDWNSNQPQH
.	14	TRBJ2-3	TRBV5-5	ASSPTGTRGTDTQY
.	13	TRBJ2-1	TRBV29-1	SVHSGRMTYNEQF
.	11	TRBJ1-1	TRBV7-8	ASSLVNRGEAF
TRBD1	12	TRBJ2-7	TRBV9	ASSAGEGAVEQY
TRBD1	14	TRBJ1-4	TRBV5-1	ASSWDRGATNEKLF
.	11	TRBJ2-1	TRBV6-2/TRBV6-3	ASSYSVHNEQF
.	14	TRBJ2-6	TRBV4-2	ASSQELTPGANVLT
.	13	TRBJ2-6	TRBV7-2	ASSLVGSGANVLT
.	11	TRBJ2-3	TRBV5-4	ASRSGSTDTQY
.	13	TRBJ2-3	TRBV24-1	ATSDFHGGTDTQY
TRBD1	13	TRBJ2-3	TRBV7-2	ASSSQGQSTDTQY
.	15	TRBJ1-5	TRBV6-4	ASSDSRPNYSNQPQH
.	12	TRBJ1-2	TRBV7-6	ASSLNPPWSGYT
.	12	TRBJ1-5	TRBV30	AWSTETGNQPQH
.	11	TRBJ2-3	TRBV5-8	ASSFFSPDTQY
.	13	TRBJ1-1	TRBV5-1	ASSFGSGFNTEAF
.	11	TRBJ2-5	TRBV7-2	ASSRGQKETQY
TRBD1	13	TRBJ1-3	TRBV9	ASSDRGSSGNTIY
.	14	TRBJ1-4	TRBV4-1	ASSPPRRRTNEKLF
.	13	TRBJ2-7	TRBV2	ASRRRGLLSYEQY
.	13	TRBJ1-4	TRBV4-1	ASSIQQRAWEKLF
TRBD1	13	TRBJ1-2	TRBV18	ASSPPTGSSYGYT
TRBD2	13	TRBJ2-1	TRBV5-6	ASSLRGGAGNEQF
TRBD1	14	TRBJ1-1	TRBV7-2	ASSSRTGGGKRRAF
TRBD1	11	TRBJ1-6	TRBV29-1	SARQGYNSPLH
.	12	TRBJ1-1	TRBV7-8	ASSLAGDHTEAF
.	14	TRBJ2-3	TRBV28	ASSPFNPRTTDTQY
.	13	TRBJ2-5	TRBV11-2	ASRQGGQTQETQY
.	11	TRBJ1-5	TRBV2	ASSKIEAQPQH
TRBD1	13	TRBJ1-1	TRBV28	ASSPPGQGVTEAF
.	11	TRBJ1-1	TRBV7-2	ASSFRVNTEAF
.	12	TRBJ1-1	TRBV27	ASSREWLNTEAF